What follows are 15 T cell receptor beta chains derived from one specimen sequenced in a study of cytomegalovirus exposure and HLA in healthy donors. Amplification used 60 Vbeta primers and 13 Jbeta primers. Data came from immunoSEQ multiplex PCR; TCRdb stores just in-frame clones and leaves some out. Of about 210,000 clones listed, around 80% are singletons. The sequencing input was PBMCs. These receptor sequences come from a man younger than 45 in good health and CMV-seronegative.

The J gene is TRBJ1-2, the V gene TRBV5-1, with no clear D. Deletions cut 0 bases from V and 4 bases from J, with 10 bases between. This CDR3 region has 14 residues. Germline CDR1 is SGHRS and CDR2 is YFSETQ. The CDR3 nucleotides are TGCGCCAGCAGCTTGGACAGCAGACCCTATGGCTACACCTTC. This sequence encodes CASSLDSRPYGYTF.

The chain has TRBV6-6 and TRBJ1-2; the match to TRBD1 covers 7 bases. The length of the CDR3 is 16 residues. V lost 4 bases and J lost 1; bases outside the gene matches: 9. Looked up from germline, CDR1 is MNHNY and CDR2 is SVGAGI (reference sequence). CDR3 coding DNA: TGTGCCAGCAGTTCCCTCAGGGGACAGAGTAACTATGGCTACACCTTC. It encodes CASSSLRGQSNYGYTF.

The genes are TRBV7-8 and TRBJ2-7; TRBD2 agrees at 8 bases. The length of the CDR3 is 16 residues. Per germline, CDR1 SGHVS and CDR2 FQNEAQ. The V gene end was trimmed by 4 bases and the J gene end by 0 bases; junction bases not matched to a gene: 8. The CDR3 here is CASSSQGRGASYEQYF. The CDR3 DNA reads TGTGCCAGCAGCTCCCAAGGGCGGGGGGCCTCCTACGAGCAGTACTTC.

A single count supports this clone. J is TRBJ1-4 and V is TRBV19; TRBD1 agrees at 7 bases. Germline V gives CDR1 LNHDA, CDR2 SQIVND (reference sequence). J gave up 4 bases and V 5 bases, and 7 bases lay outside the gene matches. This CDR3 region has 15 residues. CDR3 in amino acids: CASSPGQPHNEKLFF. CDR3 nucleotides: TGTGCCAGTAGTCCGGGACAGCCTCATAATGAAAAACTGTTTTTT. Complete variable domain (other parts from reference TRBV19 and TRBJ1-4): DGGITQSPKYLFRKEGQNVTLSCEQNLNHDAMYWYRQDPGQGLRLIYYSQIVNDFQKGDIAEGYSVSREKKESFPLTVTSAQKNPTAFYLCASSPGQPHNEKLFFGSGTQLSVL.

The V call is TRBV19, the J call TRBJ2-5; TRBD1 matches at 7 bases. Trimming took 5 bases from V and 5 from J; bases not matched to a gene: 11. This CDR3 contains 15 residues. Germline loops: CDR1 LNHDA, CDR2 SQIVND (reference sequence). This CDR3 reads CASSHPGQRKETQYF. The DNA of the CDR3 is TGTGCCAGTAGTCACCCGGGACAGCGCAAGGAGACCCAGTACTTC.

This rearrangement joins TRBV7-8 to TRBJ1-5; 7 nucleotides agree with TRBD1. The trim removed 1 base at V and 0 bases at J, leaving 3 bases unmatched. CDR3 length: 16 amino acids. From germline, CDR1 is SGHVS and CDR2 FQNEAQ. The CDR3 sequence: CASSLEGQFSNQPQHF. CDR3 in DNA: TGTGCCAGCAGCTTAGAGGGACAGTTTAGCAATCAGCCCCAGCATTTT.

This clone was counted only a few times. V is TRBV6-5 and J is TRBJ1-2; TRBD1 matches 9 bases. In germline, CDR1 is MNHEY, CDR2 SVGAGI. Trimming took 6 bases from V and 2 from J; bases not matched to a gene: 7. The CDR3 has 15 residues. The CDR3 DNA reads TGTGCCAGCAGGTCGACAGGGGGACCCAACTATGGCTACACCTTC. Residues: CASRSTGGPNYGYTF.

The V call is TRBV9, the J call TRBJ1-1; 8 nucleotides agree with TRBD1. V was clipped by 4 bases and J by 0 bases; unmatched bases: 2. The CDR3 sequence is 14 residues long. Germline V gene lookup returns CDR1 SGDLS and CDR2 YYNGEE. Here the CDR3 reads CASSPTGVNTEAFF. CDR3 DNA: TGTGCCAGCAGCCCGACAGGGGTGAACACTGAAGCTTTCTTT.

The rearrangement uses TRBV6-1 and TRBJ2-1, with D unclear. Germline CDR1 reads MNHNS; CDR2 reads SASEGT. The CDR3 extends over 13 amino acids. Between the trimmed V and J ends, which lost 6 bases and 7 bases, there was a span of 13 bases. CDR3 bases: TGTGCCAGCAGCCTTCCCACACCAAATGAGCAGTTCTTC. Amino acid sequence: CASSLPTPNEQFF.

This clone was seen a handful of times. The chain employs TRBV19 and TRBJ1-5, with D perhaps matching TRBD1 (6 bases). CDR1 is LNHDA and CDR2 is SQIVND in the germline V gene (reference sequence). V was trimmed by 7 bases and J by 0 bases, leaving 13 bases between them. This CDR3 contains 15 residues. The DNA for the CDR3 is TGTGCCAGTATCAGGGGAAGGAATAGCAATCAGCCCCAGCATTTT. Its translation: CASIRGRNSNQPQHF.

The chain has TRBV9 and TRBJ2-1, with 10 bases matching TRBD2. Germline CDR1 and CDR2: SGDLS and YYNGEE. V trimming: 3 bases; J trimming: 4 bases; junction bases outside the gene matches: 7. CDR3 length: 16 residues. The CDR3 sequence is CASSDPGLANYNEQFF. CDR3 DNA: TGTGCCAGCAGCGATCCGGGACTAGCGAATTACAATGAGCAGTTCTTC.

This chain connects TRBV5-1 to TRBJ2-7, with D perhaps TRBD1 (6 bases). The germline gives CDR1 SGHRS, CDR2 YFSETQ. The CDR3 length is 14 residues. V was cut by 1 base and J by 2 bases, with 10 bases left in between. The CDR3 here is CASSLWTVAYEQYF. The CDR3 coding sequence is TGCGCCAGCAGCTTGTGGACAGTGGCCTACGAGCAGTACTTC. Full variable domain (remainder filled in from reference TRBV5-1 and TRBJ2-7): KAGVTQTPRYLIKTRGQQVTLSCSPISGHRSVSWYQQTPGQGLQFLFEYFSETQRNKGNFPGRFSGRQFSNSRSEMNVSTLELGDSALYLCASSLWTVAYEQYFGPGTRLTVT.

This clone has a handful of counts. V gene TRBV5-8 combines with J gene TRBJ1-5; 7 bases fit TRBD1. In germline, CDR1 is SGHTS, CDR2 YDEGEE. The CDR3 runs to 16 residues. Trimming at V came to 4 bases and at J to 0 bases, leaving 7 bases not matched to a gene. The CDR3 nucleotides are TGTGCCAGCAGCCCGTACAGGGGAGATAGCAATCAGCCCCAGCATTTT. This encodes CASSPYRGDSNQPQHF.

The chain carries TRBV5-6 and TRBJ1-2; TRBD1 aligns across 11 bases. Germline CDR1 is SGHDT and CDR2 is YYEEEE. The V and J ends lost 3 bases and 4 bases, in that order; junction bases with no gene match: 11. This CDR3 is built from 17 residues. CDR3 region: CASSSRTGGADPYGYTF. CDR3 coding DNA: TGTGCCAGCAGCTCACGGACAGGGGGCGCCGATCCCTATGGCTACACCTTC.

V usage is TRBV27 and J usage is TRBJ1-5; possible D gene TRBD1, 6 bases. The germline V gene encodes CDR1 MNHEY and CDR2 SMNVEV (reference sequence). Trimming shortened V by 3 bases and J by 8 bases, and 11 bases separated the two germline ends. The CDR3 loop spans 13 amino acids. The CDR3 here is CASSFTRGEPQHF. In nucleotides, the CDR3 is TGTGCCAGCAGTTTTACCAGGGGCGAGCCCCAGCATTTT.